This entry lists 26 T cell receptor beta chains sequenced from one sample in a study of T cell responses to AZD1222 COVID-19 vaccine. Sequenced by immunoSEQ multiplex PCR; TCRdb stores in-frame clones only, minus some. The repertoire holds 120,000 to 150,000 clones, with over 80% as singletons. Sequenced here: peripheral blood, sampled on day 0 of MenACWY control vaccination. All receptors derive from an adult in good health.

The chain couples TRBV3-1 (or the pseudogene TRBV3-2) to TRBJ2-1; 7 positions match TRBD2. In germline, CDR1 is LGHDT, CDR2 YNNKEL (reference sequence). The CDR3 has 16 residues. With 0 bases clipped from V and 5 bases from J, the junction kept 7 bases outside the gene matches. Here the CDR3 reads CASSQDGKAGNNEQFF. The CDR3 DNA reads as TGTGCCAGCAGCCAAGATGGGAAAGCGGGAAACAATGAGCAGTTCTTC.

The DNA of the CDR3 is TGTGCCAGTAGCGATCTTGTTAGAAGTTCCCCTGAAGCTTTCTTT. Its translation: CASSDLVRSSPEAFF. The J gene is TRBJ1-1, the V gene TRBV19; D unresolved. The germline CDR1 and CDR2 sequences are LNHDA and SQIVND (reference sequence). V dropped 6 bases and J dropped 6 bases, with 20 bases sitting between them. The CDR3 length is 15 residues.

The chain joins TRBV5-8 to TRBJ1-2; D gene ambiguous. The germline V gene has CDR1 SGHTS and CDR2 YDEGEE. The ends were cut back, 1 base at V and 2 bases at J, with 6 bases in the middle. There are 13 residues in the CDR3. The CDR3 region has the DNA TGTGCCAGCAGCTTGACAGACAACTATGGCTACACCTTC. It specifies CASSLTDNYGYTF.

The chain recombines TRBV30 with TRBJ1-6; D is unclear. Germline V gene lookup returns CDR1 GTSNPN and CDR2 SVGIG (reference sequence). The CDR3 totals 11 residues. V lost 4 bases, J lost 9 bases, and 7 bases lay in between. CDR3 DNA: TGTGCCTGGACAGTAGGTTCACCCCTCCACTTT. Translating it yields CAWTVGSPLHF.

This chain uses TRBV19 with TRBJ2-7; 7 bases are shared with TRBD1. CDR1 is LNHDA and CDR2 is SQIVND in the germline V gene (reference sequence). V dropped 3 bases and J dropped 2; count of bases not matched to a gene: 4. The CDR3 is 14 residues long. The CDR3 DNA sequence: TGTGCCAGTAGTATGGGACAGCGAACCTACGAGCAGTACTTC. Its translation: CASSMGQRTYEQYF.

V gene TRBV12-3 or TRBV12-4 combines with J gene TRBJ2-7, with TRBD1 matching 7 bases. The CDR3 is 13 amino acids. V was pared by 0 bases and J by 5 bases, with 1 base of the junction left unmatched. The CDR3 sequence is CASSLADRDEQYF. DNA for the CDR3: TGTGCCAGCAGTTTAGCTGACAGGGACGAGCAGTACTTC.

The chain has TRBV12-3 or TRBV12-4 and TRBJ1-5; TRBD1 is a possible D gene (6 bases). This CDR3 spans 13 amino acids. V was shortened by 5 bases and J by 7 bases, with 12 bases between the two germline ends. CDR3 nucleotide sequence: TGTGCCAGCAGTCCCACAGGGTACCAGCCCCAGCATTTT. Translation: CASSPTGYQPQHF.

The gene calls are TRBV19 and TRBJ2-4; D might be TRBD2 (6 bases). The CDR3 is made up of 14 amino acids. Germline V gene data show CDR1 as LNHDA and CDR2 as SQIVND (reference sequence). Trimming removed 6 bases from V and 7 bases from J, with 16 bases in between. The CDR3 reads CASSTVGGTNIQYF. CDR3 nucleotides: TGTGCCAGTAGCACCGTTGGGGGGACTAACATTCAGTACTTC.

The chain has TRBV4-1 and TRBJ2-1; no clear D gene. This CDR3 spans 14 amino acids. V dropped 1 base and J dropped 8 bases, with 12 bases sitting between them. Germline loops: CDR1 MGHRA, CDR2 YSYEKL. CDR3 coding DNA: TGCGCCAGCAGCCAAGTAGGTCTTTTGGATGAGCAGTTCTTC. This codes for CASSQVGLLDEQFF.

This chain links TRBV18 with TRBJ2-7; TRBD1 matches at 7 bases. This CDR3 comprises 14 residues. Germline loops: CDR1 KGHSH, CDR2 LQKENI. The V gene end was trimmed by 3 bases and the J gene end by 4 bases; junction bases not matched to a gene: 6. The CDR3 reads CASSPAGGPYEQYF. CDR3 nucleotides: TGTGCCAGCTCACCCGCAGGGGGACCGTACGAGCAGTACTTC.

The chain links TRBV3-1 (or the pseudogene TRBV3-2) to TRBJ2-2; maybe TRBD1 (5 bases). This CDR3 comprises 18 residues. Trimming took off 0 bases at V and 1 base at J, with 15 bases between the two ends. Germline V gene lookup returns CDR1 LGHDT and CDR2 YNNKEL (reference sequence). CDR3 loop: CASSQDRGDRLNTGELFF. CDR3 nucleotide sequence: TGTGCCAGCAGCCAAGATCGAGGAGACAGACTGAACACCGGGGAGCTGTTTTTT.

V is TRBV6-5 and J is TRBJ1-6; D unresolved. The CDR3 is 13 amino acids. From germline, CDR1 is MNHEY and CDR2 SVGAGI. The V end was cut by 2 bases, the J end by 9 bases, with 8 bases between. Here the CDR3 reads CASSYLLGSPLHF. The CDR3 nucleotides are TGTGCCAGCAGTTACCTCCTTGGTTCACCCCTCCACTTT.

The chain recombines TRBV29-1 with TRBJ2-2; the D is unclear. V was cut by 4 bases and J by 5 bases, with 11 bases left in between. From germline, CDR1 is SQVTM and CDR2 ANQGSEA. The CDR3 has 13 amino acids. DNA of the CDR3: TGCAGCGTTGCGGTCCTGGGAACCGGGGAGCTGTTTTTT. This sequence encodes CSVAVLGTGELFF.

V is TRBV19 and J is TRBJ1-2; D is undetermined. V was shortened by 5 bases and J by 0 bases, with 4 bases between the two germline ends. The CDR3 is 12 amino acids. Germline-derived CDR1 and CDR2 are LNHDA and SQIVND (reference sequence). The DNA of the CDR3 is TGTGCCAGTAGTGGAGCTAACTATGGCTACACCTTC. The encoded protein is CASSGANYGYTF.

The chain recombines TRBV18 with TRBJ1-1, with a tentative D call TRBD1 (6 bases). V lost 4 bases and J 5 bases, leaving 14 bases between the germline ends. The V gene's germline CDR1 is KGHSH and CDR2 LQKENI. The CDR3 is 14 residues long. The CDR3 loop reads CASSLQGAETEAFF. The CDR3, as DNA: TGTGCCAGCTCACTACAGGGCGCGGAGACTGAAGCTTTCTTT. Variable domain in full (rest from reference TRBV18 and TRBJ1-1): NAGVMQNPRHLVRRRGQEARLRCSPMKGHSHVYWYRQLPEEGLKFMVYLQKENIIDESGMPKERFSAEFPKEGPSILRIQQVVRGDSAAYFCASSLQGAETEAFFGQGTRLTVV.

The CDR3 DNA sequence: TGTGCCAGCAGTTACGGCAGGGGCTTTGGACATGGCTACACCTTC. It yields the protein CASSYGRGFGHGYTF. This chain uses TRBV6-5 with TRBJ1-2; the D gene is possibly TRBD1 (6 bases). Trimming left V 2 bases short and J 6 bases short, with 16 bases between. Germline lookup yields CDR1 MNHEY and CDR2 SVGAGI. This CDR3 is built from 15 residues.

The chain uses TRBV6-5 and TRBJ1-5, with D unresolved. CDR1 is MNHEY and CDR2 is SVGAGI in the germline V gene. V was shortened by 6 bases and J by 0 bases, with 12 bases between the two germline ends. The CDR3 spans 15 residues. The CDR3, as DNA: TGTGCCAGCAGGCCACTTCTGTCTAGCAATCAGCCCCAGCATTTT. It codes for CASRPLLSSNQPQHF.

This clone has a single count. This chain connects TRBV3-1 (or the pseudogene TRBV3-2) to TRBJ2-2, with D possibly matching TRBD1 (5 bases). Between the trimmed V and J ends, which lost 7 bases and 0 bases, there was a span of 12 bases. This CDR3 spans 15 amino acids. CDR1 and CDR2 from the germline V gene are LGHDT and YNNKEL (reference sequence). CDR3 bases: TGTGCCAGCACCCCAGCAGGGACGAACACCGGGGAGCTGTTTTTT. Translated, it gives CASTPAGTNTGELFF.

This chain uses TRBV7-3 with TRBJ2-2; TRBD2 agrees at 7 bases. This CDR3 comprises 12 residues. V shed 1 base and J 15 bases; nucleotides not matched to a gene: 5. The V gene's germline CDR1 is SGHTA and CDR2 FQGTGA. The CDR3 DNA is TGTGCCAGCAGCTTAAAGGCGGGGAGGGTGTTTTTT. This translates into CASSLKAGRVFF.

The chain employs TRBV27 and TRBJ2-5; D is unresolved. The CDR3 has 13 residues. V lost 6 bases and J 4 bases, leaving 12 bases between the germline ends. In germline, CDR1 is MNHEY, CDR2 SMNVEV (reference sequence). CDR3 in DNA: TGTGCCAGCAGGAACAGCGTTTTAGAGACCCAGTACTTC. Translation: CASRNSVLETQYF.

CDR3 region: CASSLRVGTGGNTIYF. The DNA of the CDR3 is TGTGCCAGCAGCTTGAGGGTCGGGACAGGGGGAAACACCATATATTTT. The rearrangement links TRBV5-5 to TRBJ1-3; 9 bases are shared with TRBD1. The CDR3 has 16 residues. In germline, CDR1 is SGHKS, CDR2 YYEKEE (reference sequence). V was pared by 1 base and J by 4 bases, with 6 bases of the junction left unmatched. The full variable domain, completed using reference TRBV5-5 and TRBJ1-3, is DAGVTQSPTHLIKTRGQQVTLRCSPISGHKSVSWYQQVLGQGPQFIFQYYEKEERGRGNFPDRFSARQFPNYSSELNVNALLLGDSALYLCASSLRVGTGGNTIYFGEGSWLTVV.

The rearrangement links TRBV19 to TRBJ2-5, with 11 bases lining up with TRBD2. CDR1 LNHDA and CDR2 SQIVND come from the germline V gene (reference sequence). The CDR3 totals 13 residues. V shed 2 bases, J shed 11 bases, and the junction held 4 bases outside the gene matches. Here the CDR3 DNA reads TGTGCCAGTAGTATATCACTAGCGGGGGAGCAGTACTTC. Translating gives CASSISLAGEQYF.

The V gene is TRBV5-4, the J gene TRBJ1-6, with 10 bases lining up with TRBD1. J was trimmed by 10 bases and V by 3 bases; bases with no gene match: 7. The CDR3 runs 15 residues. Germline values: CDR1 SGHNT, CDR2 YYREEE (reference sequence). This chain's CDR3 is CASSYGTGESSPLHF. In DNA form, the CDR3 reads TGTGCCAGCAGCTACGGGACAGGGGAGAGCTCACCCCTCCACTTT.

The CDR3 protein is CAWSVVGGTGELFF. CDR3 in DNA: TGTGCCTGGAGTGTGGTGGGGGGAACCGGGGAGCTGTTTTTT. This chain connects TRBV30 to TRBJ2-2; possible D gene TRBD2, 6 bases. The CDR3 consists of 14 residues. The V and J ends lost 0 bases and 5 bases respectively, with 10 bases between them. Germline CDR1 is GTSNPN and CDR2 is SVGIG (reference sequence).

The rearrangement uses TRBV2 and TRBJ1-4; tentative D call: TRBD1 (5 bases). The length of the CDR3 is 14 residues. Trimming shortened V by 8 bases and J by 8 bases, and 18 bases separated the two germline ends. CDR1 SNHLY and CDR2 FYNNEI come from the germline V gene. The CDR3 here is CASGEFGGWEKLFF. CDR3 DNA: TGTGCCAGCGGGGAATTCGGGGGTTGGGAAAAACTGTTTTTT.

The chain joins TRBV28 to TRBJ2-3; D not certain. CDR3 length equals 18 residues. Germline lookup yields CDR1 MDHEN and CDR2 SYDVKM. The germline V and J ends were trimmed by 2 bases and 0 bases, with 18 bases remaining between them. The CDR3, as DNA: TGTGCCAGCAGTTTACCCCGCCCGACTGTTCAGAGCACAGATACGCAGTATTTT. As protein: CASSLPRPTVQSTDTQYF. Using reference TRBV28 and TRBJ2-3 for the parts outside the CDR3, the full variable domain is DVKVTQSSRYLVKRTGEKVFLECVQDMDHENMFWYRQDPGLGLRLIYFSYDVKMKEKGDIPEGYSVSREKKERFSLILESASTNQTSMYLCASSLPRPTVQSTDTQYFGPGTRLTVL.